Listed below are T cell receptor beta chains from one sample, sequenced in a study of shared clonotypes between healthy human individuals. The repertoire was sequenced with immunoSEQ multiplex PCR; TCRdb's copy has only in-frame clones and lacks some. The sample records about 590,000 clones, nearly 97% being singletons. Material: naive CD8+ T cells sorted from blood. Receptor source: a woman aged 25 to 39 in good health. CDR3s include the opening cysteine and the closing phenylalanine or tryptophan. The D gene is left open where the match is weak. The size field is filled for only some rows; it gives once, few, many or a size class.

length,D,size,V,J,DNA,CDR3
17,NA,NA,TRBV15,TRBJ1-1,TGTGCCACCAGCAGAGATCGGGCGGGGGGCTGGAACACTGAAGCTTTCTTT,CATSRDRAGGWNTEAFF
15,NA,NA,TRBV9,TRBJ2-1,TGTGCCAGCAGCGTAGCCGGCAGCGGCTACAATGAGCAGTTCTTC,CASSVAGSGYNEQFF
12,NA,NA,TRBV2,TRBJ1-1,TGTGCCAGCAGTGGCGGGAACACTGAAGCTTTCTTT,CASSGGNTEAFF
13,NA,NA,TRBV7-9,TRBJ2-7,TGTGCCAGCAGCTTAGGGAAGGACTACGAGCAGTACTTC,CASSLGKDYEQYF
13,NA,NA,TRBV25-1,TRBJ2-5,TGTGCCAGCAGTGAGCAGGCCCAAGAGACCCAGTACTTC,CASSEQAQETQYF
17,NA,NA,TRBV14,TRBJ2-7,TGTGCCAGCAGCCAAGAAGATACAATGGTTATAGACTACGAGCAGTACTTC,CASSQEDTMVIDYEQYF
15,NA,NA,TRBV28,TRBJ2-1,TGTGCCAGCAGTTTGACCGGGAGCTCCTACAATGAGCAGTTCTTC,CASSLTGSSYNEQFF
18,TRBD2,NA,TRBV6-1,TRBJ2-1,TGTGCCAGCAGTGACCTCAATAGCGGGAGGGGCTCCTACAATGAGCAGTTCTTC,CASSDLNSGRGSYNEQFF
14,TRBD1,NA,TRBV7-9,TRBJ1-2,TGTGCCAGCAGCTTATCCAACAGGGGATATGGCTACACCTTC,CASSLSNRGYGYTF
15,TRBD1,once,TRBV27,TRBJ2-7,TGTGCCAGCAGTCCCCTAGGACAGGGAAGCTACGAGCAGTACTTC,CASSPLGQGSYEQYF
15,NA,NA,TRBV19,TRBJ1-1,TGTGCCAGTAGTATCGAGGATTCTTTGAACACTGAAGCTTTCTTT,CASSIEDSLNTEAFF
17,NA,once,TRBV5-6,TRBJ2-2,TGTGCCAGCAGCCCCGTACCCATGATTTGGAACACCGGGGAGCTGTTTTTT,CASSPVPMIWNTGELFF
14,TRBD1,once,TRBV2,TRBJ2-7,TGTGCCAGCATGCCGGGACAGACCTCCTACGAGCAGTACTTC,CASMPGQTSYEQYF
13,NA,NA,TRBV7-6,TRBJ2-7,TGTGCCAGCAGCCCCGGGACTTCCTACGAGCAGTACTTC,CASSPGTSYEQYF
14,TRBD1,NA,TRBV28,TRBJ2-7,TGTGCCAGCAACGGACAGGGTAGATGGGGCGAGCAGTACTTC,CASNGQGRWGEQYF
17,TRBD1,NA,TRBV7-9,TRBJ1-1,TGTGCCAGCAGCTGGCCGGACAGGGATATAGGGAACACTGAAGCTTTCTTT,CASSWPDRDIGNTEAFF
15,TRBD1,once,TRBV5-8,TRBJ2-7,TGTGCCAGCAGCTTGGGAGGGACAGTCACCTACGAGCAGTACTTC,CASSLGGTVTYEQYF
14,NA,NA,TRBV28,TRBJ2-7,TGTGCCAGCAGTTCCTTAGGGGGATCCTACGAGCAGTACTTC,CASSSLGGSYEQYF
13,NA,NA,TRBV10-2,TRBJ2-5,TGCGCCAGCAGTGAGGACTATACGGAGACCCAGTACTTC,CASSEDYTETQYF
13,NA,few,TRBV19,TRBJ2-7,TGTGCCAGTAGTTTGGGTTCGTCCTACGAGCAGTACTTC,CASSLGSSYEQYF
13,NA,once,TRBV15,TRBJ1-4,TGTGCCACTAGGCAGATATTGGGTGAAAAACTGTTTTTT,CATRQILGEKLFF
15,TRBD2,NA,TRBV19,TRBJ2-7,TGTGCCAGTAGTATAGGGACTAGCGGGAGATCTGAGCAGTACTTC,CASSIGTSGRSEQYF
13,NA,NA,TRBV19,TRBJ2-7,TGTGCCAGTAGTATAGATGGCGGCTACGAGCAGTACTTC,CASSIDGGYEQYF
14,TRBD2,NA,TRBV9,TRBJ2-1,TGTGCCAGCAGTTCTAGCGGGAGCTACAATGAGCAGTTCTTC,CASSSSGSYNEQFF
13,TRBD1,NA,TRBV29-1,TRBJ2-5,TGCAGCGGATTACAGGGGGGCCAAGAGACCCAGTACTTC,CSGLQGGQETQYF
15,NA,NA,TRBV28,TRBJ1-2,NA,CASRPFGEGGRGYTF
16,TRBD1,NA,TRBV27,TRBJ1-5,TGTGCCAGCAGTTTATATAGGGACAGGGGTAATCAGCCCCAGCATTTT,CASSLYRDRGNQPQHF
15,NA,NA,TRBV7-8,TRBJ2-1,TGTGCCAGCAGCTTAGGTAGACCGTCCTACAATGAGCAGTTCTTC,CASSLGRPSYNEQFF
15,TRBD1,NA,TRBV10-2,TRBJ1-2,TGCGCCAGCAGTGGGGGGACAGCTACTAACTATGGCTACACCTTC,CASSGGTATNYGYTF
14,TRBD2,NA,TRBV10-1,TRBJ2-7,TGCGCCAGCAGCCGACTAGCGAGCCCCTACGAGCAGTACTTC,CASSRLASPYEQYF
18,NA,NA,TRBV7-8,TRBJ1-4,TGTGCCAGCAGCTTAAGTGGGATCGGGGCTACAACTAATGAAAAACTGTTTTTT,CASSLSGIGATTNEKLFF
16,TRBD2,NA,TRBV5-6,TRBJ2-7,TGTGCCAGCAGCCAATCCGGGACTAGCGGGATCTACGAGCAGTACTTC,CASSQSGTSGIYEQYF
17,NA,NA,TRBV7-5,TRBJ1-5,TGTGTCAGAAGCTTAGATTGGTCCGGTAATAGCAATCAGCCCCAGCATTTT,CVRSLDWSGNSNQPQHF
14,NA,NA,TRBV30,TRBJ1-3,TGTGCCTGGGACCCCGGTTCCTCTGGAAACACCATATATTTT,CAWDPGSSGNTIYF
15,TRBD2,NA,TRBV28,TRBJ2-7,TGTGCCAGCAGTCCGAGCGGGAGAAGGGCGTTAGAGCAGTACTTC,CASSPSGRRALEQYF
14,NA,NA,TRBV5-4,TRBJ1-2,TGTGCCAGCAGCTTGGTGACAGCAAACTATGGCTACACCTTC,CASSLVTANYGYTF
14,NA,NA,TRBV7-8,TRBJ2-7,TGTGCCAGCAGCTTAGAGAATGGGGGCTACGAGCAGTACTTC,CASSLENGGYEQYF